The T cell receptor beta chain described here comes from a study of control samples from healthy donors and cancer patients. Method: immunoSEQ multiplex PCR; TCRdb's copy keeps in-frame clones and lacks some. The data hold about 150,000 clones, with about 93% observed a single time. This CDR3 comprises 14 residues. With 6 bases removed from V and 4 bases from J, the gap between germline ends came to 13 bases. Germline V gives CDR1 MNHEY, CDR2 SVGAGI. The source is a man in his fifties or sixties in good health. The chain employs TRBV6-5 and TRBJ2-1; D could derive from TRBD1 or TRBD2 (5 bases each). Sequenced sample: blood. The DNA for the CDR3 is TGTGCCAGCAGGGCCGGGACGGCTTACAATGAGCAGTTCTTC. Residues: CASRAGTAYNEQFF.